This TCR beta chain was sequenced during a study of T cell responses to AZD1222 COVID-19 vaccine. Study-level findings and limits: Two AZD1222 administrations were followed by greater Spike-specific TCR breadth and depth. Recipients of AZD1222 seropositive at baseline numbered only 6 or 7. Without day 14 samples, only post-peak T cell repertoires were studied.

This clone showed up just once. Its cognate antigen is unknown. Per the germline V gene, CDR1 is MDHEN and CDR2 is SYDVKM. Trimming stripped 5 bases from V and 1 base from J, with 17 bases between. The CDR3 runs 16 residues. Assay used: immunoSEQ multiplex PCR; TCRdb lists only in-frame clones, some missing. The table includes around 110,000 clones, 70% to 90% detected once. The specimen was peripheral blood, collected on day 0 of MenACWY control vaccination. The V and J genes are TRBV28 and TRBJ1-1, with D uncertain. The TCR sequence derives from an adult in good health. CDR3 region: CASSPPVGVANTEAFF. The CDR3 nucleotides are TGTGCCAGCAGTCCCCCTGTCGGGGTGGCGAACACTGAAGCTTTCTTT. The whole variable domain, remainder taken from reference TRBV28 and TRBJ1-1, is DVKVTQSSRYLVKRTGEKVFLECVQDMDHENMFWYRQDPGLGLRLIYFSYDVKMKEKGDIPEGYSVSREKKERFSLILESASTNQTSMYLCASSPPVGVANTEAFFGQGTRLTVV.